This T cell receptor beta chain was captured in a study of regulatory T cells in long-lasting Graves disease. Regarding the study as a whole: Persistent-disease Graves' patients showed less TCR diversity than new cases.

This clonotype was observed at least ten times. As yet, its antigen is unknown. The time point: persistent/refractory GD, antithyroid drugs over 5 years with positive TRAb. The authors made the TCR library using RNA they extracted from PBMCs. Relying on iRepertoire HTBI primers and Arm-PCR of CDR3 regions, the team built TCR beta libraries. A single record per CDR3 protein comes from TCRdb applying MiXCR to the multiplex PCR reads. The sample lists about 660,000 distinct CDR3 sequences; around 30% were seen once. This specimen was peripheral blood mononuclear cells (PBMCs), taken when the disease was refractory, from a patient treated with antithyroid drugs. This TCR derives from a female donor with Graves disease.

The CDR3 here is CASRQDRFGAEAFF. CDR3 sequence (DNA): TGTGCCAGCAGACAAGACCGCTTTGGAGCTGAAGCTTTCTTT. V gene TRBV6-1 combines with J gene TRBJ1-1; D not resolved. CDR3 length: 14 amino acids. Germline V gene data show CDR1 as MNHNS and CDR2 as SASEGT. The V and J ends lost 6 bases and 6 bases respectively, with 17 bases between them.